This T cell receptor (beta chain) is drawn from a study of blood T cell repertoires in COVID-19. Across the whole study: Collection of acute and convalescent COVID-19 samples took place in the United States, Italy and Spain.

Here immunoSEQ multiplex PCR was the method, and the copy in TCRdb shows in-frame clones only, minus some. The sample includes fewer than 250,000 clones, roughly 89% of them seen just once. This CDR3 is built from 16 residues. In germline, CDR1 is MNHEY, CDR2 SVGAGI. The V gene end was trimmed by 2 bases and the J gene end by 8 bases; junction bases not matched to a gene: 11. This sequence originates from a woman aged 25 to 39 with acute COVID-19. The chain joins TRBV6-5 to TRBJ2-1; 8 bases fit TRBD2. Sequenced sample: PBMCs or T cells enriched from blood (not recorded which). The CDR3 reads CASSYPGRGGPDEQFF. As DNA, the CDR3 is TGTGCCAGCAGTTACCCGGGACGGGGGGGCCCGGATGAGCAGTTCTTC.